The clone carrying this T cell receptor beta chain was recorded at least ten times. V was pared by 8 bases and J by 1 base, with 14 bases between. Germline CDR1 and CDR2: MNHNY and SVGAGI (reference sequence). CDR3 length: 14 residues. The data are from a study of early T cells in non-severe SARS-CoV-2 infection. The TCR library protocol was used to attach unique molecular identifiers. These identifiers were attached to individual cDNA molecules. TCRdb re-derived calls from the 5' RACE reads in MiXCR, one entry per CDR3 protein. The table lists about 50,000 distinct CDR3 sequences, approximately 5.7% of them singletons.

This clonotype originated in an adult who was a healthcare worker with PCR-confirmed SARS-CoV-2 infection or an uninfected control (not recorded which). This chain uses TRBV6-6 with TRBJ2-5, with D perhaps being TRBD1 or TRBD2 (5 bases each). The starting material was whole blood, obtained at baseline. This CDR3 reads CASRIVGGQETQYF. The CDR3 DNA sequence: TGTGCCAGCCGTATAGTTGGGGGCCAAGAGACCCAGTACTTC.